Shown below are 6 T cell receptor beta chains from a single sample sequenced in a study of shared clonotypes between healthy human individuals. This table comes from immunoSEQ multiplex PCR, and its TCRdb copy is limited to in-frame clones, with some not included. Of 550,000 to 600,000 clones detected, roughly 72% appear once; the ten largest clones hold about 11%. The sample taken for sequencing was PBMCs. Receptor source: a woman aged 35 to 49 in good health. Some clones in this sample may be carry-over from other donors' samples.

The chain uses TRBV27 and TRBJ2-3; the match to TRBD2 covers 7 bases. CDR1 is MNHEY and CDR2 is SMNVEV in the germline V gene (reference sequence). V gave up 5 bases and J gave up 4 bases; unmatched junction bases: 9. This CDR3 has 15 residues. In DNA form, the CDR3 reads TGTGCCAGCAGTCCCGGGACTAAGCAGGCAGATACGCAGTATTTT. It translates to CASSPGTKQADTQYF.

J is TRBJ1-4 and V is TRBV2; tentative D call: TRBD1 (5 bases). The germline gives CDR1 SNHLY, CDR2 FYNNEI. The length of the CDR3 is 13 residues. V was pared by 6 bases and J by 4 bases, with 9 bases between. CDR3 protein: CASRGLLNEKLFF. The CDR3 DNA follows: TGTGCCAGCAGGGGACTCCTTAATGAAAAACTGTTTTTT.

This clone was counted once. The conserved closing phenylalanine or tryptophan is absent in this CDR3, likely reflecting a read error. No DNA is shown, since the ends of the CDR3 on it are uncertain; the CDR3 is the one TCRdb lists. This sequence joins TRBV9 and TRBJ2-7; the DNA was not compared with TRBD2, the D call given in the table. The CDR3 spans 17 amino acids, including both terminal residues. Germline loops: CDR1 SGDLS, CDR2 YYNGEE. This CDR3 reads CASSARDRAILAGRGKL.

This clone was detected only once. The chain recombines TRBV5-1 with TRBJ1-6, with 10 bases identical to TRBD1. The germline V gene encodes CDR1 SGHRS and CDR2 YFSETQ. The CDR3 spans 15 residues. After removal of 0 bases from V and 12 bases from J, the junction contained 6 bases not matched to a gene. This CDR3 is CASSLEGTGVEPLHF. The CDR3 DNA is TGCGCCAGCAGCTTGGAAGGGACAGGGGTAGAACCCCTCCACTTT.

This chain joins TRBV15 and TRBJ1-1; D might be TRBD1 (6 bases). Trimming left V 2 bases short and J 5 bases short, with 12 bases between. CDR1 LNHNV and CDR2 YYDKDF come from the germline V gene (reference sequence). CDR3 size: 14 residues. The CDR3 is CATSRSQGGTEAFF. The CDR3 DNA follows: TGTGCCACCAGCAGATCACAGGGAGGGACTGAAGCTTTCTTT. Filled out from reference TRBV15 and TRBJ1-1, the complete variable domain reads DAMVIQNPRYQVTQFGKPVTLSCSQTLNHNVMYWYQQKSSQAPKLLFHYYDKDFNNEADTPDNFQSRRPNTSFCFLDIRSPGLGDTAMYLCATSRSQGGTEAFFGQGTRLTVV.

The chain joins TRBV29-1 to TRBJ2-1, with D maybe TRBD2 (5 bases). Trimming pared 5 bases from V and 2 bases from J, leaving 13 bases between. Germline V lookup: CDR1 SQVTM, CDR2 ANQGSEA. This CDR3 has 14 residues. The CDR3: CSVCERNTYNEQFF. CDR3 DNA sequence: TGCAGCGTTTGTGAGCGGAACACCTACAATGAGCAGTTCTTC.